The sequence of this T cell receptor beta chain was determined in a study of control samples from healthy donors and cancer patients. TCRdb's table, derived via immunoSEQ multiplex PCR, lists solely in-frame clones and lacks some. The sample shows approximately 37,000 clones, about 94% of them seen only once. The junction had 10 bases not matched to a gene; V was cut back by 1 base and J by 5 bases. The CDR3 covers 16 residues. Per the germline V gene, CDR1 is SGHTA and CDR2 is FQGNSA. Sequencing input: blood. The clonotype was recovered from a woman aged 45-65 years in good health. The chain couples TRBV7-2 to TRBJ2-5, with 7 bases lining up with TRBD2. CDR3 sequence: CASSLGGAGKGETQYF. As DNA, the CDR3 is TGTGCCAGCAGCTTAGGTGGAGCGGGGAAGGGGGAGACCCAGTACTTC.